This passage covers 21 T cell receptor beta chains from one sample sequenced in a study of cytomegalovirus exposure and HLA in healthy donors. PCR involved 60 Vbeta and 13 Jbeta primers. Sequenced by immunoSEQ multiplex PCR; TCRdb stores in-frame clones only, minus some. The sample yields around 50,000 clones, of which the top ten take up 2.3%. Sequenced sample: PBMCs. The receptor source for this set is a female donor in good health and CMV-seronegative.

The CDR3 DNA reads TGTGCCAGCAGCGTCACAGGGGCAGTAACTGAAGCTTTCTTT. Encoded protein: CASSVTGAVTEAFF. This chain uses TRBV28 with TRBJ1-1, with 7 bases lining up with TRBD1. Germline loops: CDR1 MDHEN, CDR2 SYDVKM. The V gene end was trimmed by 6 bases and the J gene end by 5 bases; junction bases not matched to a gene: 9. This CDR3 spans 14 amino acids.

The rearrangement uses TRBV5-6 and TRBJ2-3, with 8 bases that match TRBD1. This CDR3 comprises 15 residues. Germline CDR1 and CDR2: SGHDT and YYEEEE. With 3 bases clipped from V and 4 bases from J, the junction kept 7 bases outside the gene matches. The CDR3 region is CASSWGPQGADTQYF. The DNA of the CDR3 is TGTGCCAGCAGCTGGGGACCACAGGGGGCAGATACGCAGTATTTT.

This chain joins TRBV18 and TRBJ2-7, with 11 bases lining up with TRBD2. The germline gives CDR1 KGHSH, CDR2 LQKENI. This CDR3 comprises 15 residues. The trim removed 3 bases at V and 5 bases at J, leaving 6 bases unmatched. CDR3 in DNA: TGTGCCAGCTCACCCCTAGCGGGGGGTGTAGACGAGCAGTACTTC. Translating gives CASSPLAGGVDEQYF. Full variable domain (missing parts from reference TRBV18 and TRBJ2-7): NAGVMQNPRHLVRRRGQEARLRCSPMKGHSHVYWYRQLPEEGLKFMVYLQKENIIDESGMPKERFSAEFPKEGPSILRIQQVVRGDSAAYFCASSPLAGGVDEQYFGPGTRLTVT.

This chain joins TRBV14 and TRBJ1-1; 8 nucleotides line up with TRBD1. The germline V gene has CDR1 SGHDN and CDR2 FVKESK. With 8 bases clipped from V and 5 bases from J, the junction kept 7 bases outside the gene matches. The CDR3 extends over 13 amino acids. The CDR3 region is CASSRGPRTEAFF. The CDR3 DNA follows: TGTGCCAGCTCCAGGGGGCCTAGGACTGAAGCTTTCTTT.

V is TRBV7-9 and J is TRBJ1-1; D is undetermined. Per germline, CDR1 SEHNR and CDR2 FQNEAQ (reference sequence). The CDR3 sequence is 14 residues long. V lost 1 base and J lost 1, with 7 bases in between. The CDR3: CASSLVLQNTEAFF. Here the CDR3 DNA reads TGTGCCAGCAGCTTAGTTTTACAGAACACTGAAGCTTTCTTT. Full variable domain (rest looked up from reference TRBV7-9 and TRBJ1-1): DTGVSQNPRHKITKRGQNVTFRCDPISEHNRLYWYRQTLGQGPEFLTYFQNEAQLEKSRLLSDRFSAERPKGSFSTLEIQRTEQGDSAMYLCASSLVLQNTEAFFGQGTRLTVV.

The gene calls are TRBV4-1 and TRBJ2-3; 8 bases are a match to TRBD1. Germline V CDR1 and CDR2: MGHRA, YSYEKL. The CDR3 extends over 14 amino acids. V was pared by 0 bases and J by 7 bases, with 3 bases of the junction left unmatched. The CDR3 bases are TGCGCCAGCAGCCAAGAGACAGGGGTATATACGCAGTATTTT. Amino acid sequence: CASSQETGVYTQYF.

CDR3 residues: CAWSVRFNEQFF. The CDR3 bases are TGTGCCTGGAGTGTACGGTTCAATGAGCAGTTCTTC. V and J are TRBV30 and TRBJ2-1; D unclear. Deletions cut 0 bases from V and 6 bases from J, with 6 bases between. Germline loops: CDR1 GTSNPN, CDR2 SVGIG (reference sequence). CDR3 length: 12 amino acids.

CDR3 amino acids: CASSRGTSGKYEQYF. The CDR3 DNA sequence: TGTGCCAGCAGCCGAGGGACTAGCGGGAAATACGAGCAGTACTTC. This sequence joins TRBV13 and TRBJ2-7, with TRBD2 matching over 13 bases. Germline trimming cut 5 bases from V and 4 bases from J; bases unmatched to any gene: 5. Germline loops: CDR1 PRHDT, CDR2 FYEKMQ (reference sequence). The CDR3 consists of 15 residues.

The V call is TRBV19, the J call TRBJ1-2; D may be TRBD1 (5 bases). The CDR3 spans 14 residues. The V and J ends lost 3 bases and 7 bases respectively, with 15 bases between them. Germline V CDR1 and CDR2: LNHDA, SQIVND (reference sequence). The CDR3 here is CASSINRGISGYTF. CDR3 nucleotides: TGTGCCAGTAGTATCAATAGGGGAATCAGTGGCTACACCTTC.

The J gene is TRBJ1-5, the V gene TRBV9, with D possibly being TRBD1 (5 bases). V lost 4 bases, J lost 4 bases, and 18 bases lay in between. CDR1 is SGDLS and CDR2 is YYNGEE in the germline V gene. The CDR3 contains 16 residues. CDR3 region: CASSPGIGGGNQPQHF. CDR3 DNA sequence: TGTGCCAGCAGCCCCGGGATCGGGGGGGGTAATCAGCCCCAGCATTTT.

V gene TRBV30 combines with J gene TRBJ2-2; D is unresolved. The CDR3 runs 12 residues. V was cut by 1 base and J by 3 bases, with 3 bases left in between. Germline values: CDR1 GTSNPN, CDR2 SVGIG (reference sequence). The CDR3 spells CAWSADTGELFF. Written as DNA, the CDR3 is TGTGCCTGGAGTGCAGACACCGGGGAGCTGTTTTTT.

The CDR3 here is CASSQGQGGSGNQPQHF. CDR3 sequence (DNA): TGTGCCAGCAGCCAAGGGCAGGGAGGCAGTGGCAATCAGCCCCAGCATTTT. The chain carries TRBV4-2 and TRBJ1-5, with TRBD1 as a possible D gene (5 bases). CDR1 and CDR2 (germline): LGHNA, YNFKEQ. Deletions cut 1 base from V and 2 bases from J, with 15 bases between. CDR3 size: 17 residues.

This chain links TRBV5-6 with TRBJ1-1; 8 nucleotides line up with TRBD1. This CDR3 has 15 amino acids. Germline lookup yields CDR1 SGHDT and CDR2 YYEEEE. V was pared by 3 bases and J by 1 base, with 5 bases of the junction left unmatched. CDR3 coding DNA: TGTGCCAGCAGCTCGTCCGGGACAGGGAACACTGAAGCTTTCTTT. Protein: CASSSSGTGNTEAFF.

V is TRBV5-4 and J is TRBJ2-1, with 11 bases aligning to TRBD1. V lost 5 bases and J lost 9; bases outside the gene matches: 10. Germline CDR1 and CDR2: SGHNT and YYREEE (reference sequence). This CDR3 is 15 amino acids long. The CDR3 here is CASRSGTGGNTEQFF. The CDR3 nucleotides read TGTGCCAGCAGGTCCGGGACAGGGGGGAACACTGAGCAGTTCTTC.

The chain combines TRBV11-3 with TRBJ2-7; 8 nucleotides align to TRBD2. The CDR3 loop spans 16 amino acids. Trimming cost V 1 base and J 2 bases; bases outside gene matches: 7. Germline V gene lookup returns CDR1 SGHNT and CDR2 YENEEA. The CDR3 sequence is CASSLVIAGNPYEQYF. The CDR3 nucleotides are TGTGCCAGCAGCTTAGTCATAGCGGGAAATCCCTACGAGCAGTACTTC.

The DNA of the CDR3 is TGTGCCAGCAGCTTAGAGGCAGGGGCCGAAGCTTTCTTT. It codes for CASSLEAGAEAFF. This chain joins TRBV7-9 and TRBJ1-1; D is perhaps TRBD1 (6 bases). Germline V lookup: CDR1 SEHNR, CDR2 FQNEAQ (reference sequence). This CDR3 spans 13 amino acids. Trimming stripped 1 base from V and 8 bases from J, with 11 bases between. Full variable domain (rest looked up from reference TRBV7-9 and TRBJ1-1): DTGVSQNPRHKITKRGQNVTFRCDPISEHNRLYWYRQTLGQGPEFLTYFQNEAQLEKSRLLSDRFSAERPKGSFSTLEIQRTEQGDSAMYLCASSLEAGAEAFFGQGTRLTVV.

The chain recombines TRBV6-6 with TRBJ1-1, with 7 nucleotides matching TRBD1. The CDR3 loop spans 15 amino acids. J was trimmed by 5 bases and V by 7 bases; bases with no gene match: 13. Germline V lookup: CDR1 MNHNY, CDR2 SVGAGI (reference sequence). The CDR3 sequence is CASIPTSGRGTEAFF. DNA of the CDR3: TGTGCCAGCATCCCTACTTCCGGCAGGGGGACTGAAGCTTTCTTT.

The V and J genes are TRBV6-5 and TRBJ1-2; TRBD1 matches at 8 bases. Germline V gives CDR1 MNHEY, CDR2 SVGAGI. With 9 bases clipped from V and 2 bases from J, the junction kept 8 bases outside the gene matches. This CDR3 has 14 amino acids. This chain's CDR3 is CASSTGVRNYGYTF. The CDR3 coding sequence is TGTGCCAGTTCGACAGGGGTTCGAAACTATGGCTACACCTTC.

J is TRBJ1-1 and V is TRBV11-3; D is uncertain. The CDR3 sequence is 14 residues long. V was cut by 5 bases and J by 3 bases, with 13 bases left in between. The germline V gene has CDR1 SGHNT and CDR2 YENEEA. This CDR3 is CASSPFTADTEAFF. The CDR3 coding sequence is TGTGCCAGCAGCCCCTTTACAGCGGACACTGAAGCTTTCTTT.

The rearrangement uses TRBV30 and TRBJ2-3; TRBD2 aligns across 11 bases. Per the germline V gene, CDR1 is GTSNPN and CDR2 is SVGIG (reference sequence). Unmatched junction bases numbered 8, after V lost 1 base and J lost 2 bases. The CDR3 length is 17 residues. The CDR3 loop is CAWSGDSGGVLTDTQYF. Here the CDR3 DNA reads TGTGCCTGGAGTGGTGATAGCGGGGGGGTACTCACAGATACGCAGTATTTT.

The gene calls are TRBV4-1 and TRBJ2-2; 10 nucleotides align to TRBD1. CDR1 is MGHRA, CDR2 YSYEKL, per germline. Germline trimming cut 4 bases from V and 5 bases from J; bases unmatched to any gene: 25. CDR3 length: 22 amino acids. CDR3 in DNA: TGCGCCAGCAGCCCGCTACGAATGAAAGCGCCGGGACAGGGGAAAGAAACCGGGGAGCTGTTTTTT. Protein: CASSPLRMKAPGQGKETGELFF.